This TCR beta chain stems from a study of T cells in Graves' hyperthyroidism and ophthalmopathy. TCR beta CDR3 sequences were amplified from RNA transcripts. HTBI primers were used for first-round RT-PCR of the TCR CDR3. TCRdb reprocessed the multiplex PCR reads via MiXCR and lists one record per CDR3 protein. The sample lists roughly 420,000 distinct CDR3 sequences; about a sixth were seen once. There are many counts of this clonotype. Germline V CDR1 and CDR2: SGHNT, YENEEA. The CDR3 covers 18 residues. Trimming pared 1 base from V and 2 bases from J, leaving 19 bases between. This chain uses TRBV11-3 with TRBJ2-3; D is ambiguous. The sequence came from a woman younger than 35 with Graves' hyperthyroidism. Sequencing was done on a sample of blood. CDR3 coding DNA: TGTGCCAGCAGCTTAGGAGGACCCCAGATATCACCCACAGATACGCAGTATTTT. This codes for CASSLGGPQISPTDTQYF.